This TCR beta chain was sequenced for a study of blood T cell repertoires in COVID-19. Whole-study context: Collection of acute and convalescent COVID-19 samples took place in the United States, Italy and Spain. Sources were T cells, B-cell-depleted T cells, or PBMCs; the material itself was cDNA or gDNA.

Per the original data handling: Nucleated cell counts were estimated from reference gene primer amplification. TCRdb keeps only in-frame clones here, not all; method: immunoSEQ multiplex PCR. That table furnishes V, J and clone size, whereas the DNA furnished D and trimming. Of 130,000 to 150,000 clones detected, roughly 80% appear once; the ten largest clones hold approximately 2.9%. The clonotype originates from a woman aged 80 or older with acute or convalescent COVID-19. Sequencing used peripheral blood.

CDR3 amino acids: CASRPRGKSGNTIYF. CDR3 sequence (DNA): TGTGCCAGTAGACCTCGAGGCAAGTCTGGAAACACCATATATTTT. The V call is TRBV19, the J call TRBJ1-3, with D uncertain. This CDR3 region has 15 residues. Trimming pared 6 bases from V and 1 base from J, leaving 13 bases between. Germline values: CDR1 LNHDA, CDR2 SQIVND (reference sequence). The full variable domain, completed using reference TRBV19 and TRBJ1-3, is DGGITQSPKYLFRKEGQNVTLSCEQNLNHDAMYWYRQDPGQGLRLIYYSQIVNDFQKGDIAEGYSVSREKKESFPLTVTSAQKNPTAFYLCASRPRGKSGNTIYFGEGSWLTVV.